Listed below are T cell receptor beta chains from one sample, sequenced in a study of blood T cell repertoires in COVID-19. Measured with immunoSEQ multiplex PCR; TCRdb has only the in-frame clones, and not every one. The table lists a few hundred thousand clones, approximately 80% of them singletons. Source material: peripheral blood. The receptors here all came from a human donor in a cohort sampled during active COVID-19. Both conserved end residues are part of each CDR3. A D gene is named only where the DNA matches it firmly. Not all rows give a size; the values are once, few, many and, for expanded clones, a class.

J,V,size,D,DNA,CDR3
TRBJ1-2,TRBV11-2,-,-,TGTGCCAGCACCGGATGGGGGCAACGGGGCTACACCTTC,CASTGWGQRGYTF
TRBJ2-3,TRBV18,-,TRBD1,TGTGCCAGCTCACGACAGGGTGCAGATACGCAGTATTTT,CASSRQGADTQYF
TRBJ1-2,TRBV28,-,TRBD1,TGTGCCAGCAGGCCCTTAGGGACAGGGTGGGACTATGGCTACACCTTC,CASRPLGTGWDYGYTF
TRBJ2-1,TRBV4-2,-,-,TGTGCCAGCAGCCCAGGCTACAATGAGCAGTTCTTC,CASSPGYNEQFF
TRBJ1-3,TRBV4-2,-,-,TGTGCCAGCAGCCATGGCGACAGCGTCTCTGGAAACACCATATATTTT,CASSHGDSVSGNTIYF
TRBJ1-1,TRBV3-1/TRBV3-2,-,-,TGTGCCAGCAGCCAAGTAGTTAGTTCTGAAGCTTTCTTT,CASSQVVSSEAFF
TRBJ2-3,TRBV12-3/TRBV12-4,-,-,TGTGCCAGCAGTTTTCGGGAGTTGGATACGCAGTATTTT,CASSFRELDTQYF
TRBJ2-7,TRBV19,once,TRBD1,TGTGCCAGTAGTTCGACAGGGATTTCCTACGAGCAGTACTTC,CASSSTGISYEQYF
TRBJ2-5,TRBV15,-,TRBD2,TGTGCCACCAGCAAGGGACTAGCGGGGAGCCAAGAGACCCAGTACTTC,CATSKGLAGSQETQYF
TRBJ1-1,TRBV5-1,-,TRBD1,TGCGCCAGCAGCTTCGGGGCAGGGGGCACGAACACTGAAGCTTTCTTT,CASSFGAGGTNTEAFF
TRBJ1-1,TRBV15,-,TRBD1,TGTGCCACCAGCAGAGGGCAGGGGGAAGGGGACACTGAAGCTTTCTTT,CATSRGQGEGDTEAFF
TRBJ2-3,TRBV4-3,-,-,TGCGCCAGCAGCCTTGGGAGTAGGAAAACAGATACGCAGTATTTT,CASSLGSRKTDTQYF
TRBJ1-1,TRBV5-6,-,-,TGTGCCAGCAGCTTGGTTAGGGGCATGAACACTGAAGCTTTCTTT,CASSLVRGMNTEAFF
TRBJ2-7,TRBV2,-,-,TGTGCCAGCAGTGCCAGCTACGAGCAGTACTTC,CASSASYEQYF
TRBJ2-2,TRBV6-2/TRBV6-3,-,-,TGTGCCAGCCGCCGGCCAGGGGCCATGAACACCGGGGAGCTGTTTTTT,CASRRPGAMNTGELFF
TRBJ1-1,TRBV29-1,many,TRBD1,TGCAGCGTTTTAGTGACAGGGATGAACACTGAAGCTTTCTTT,CSVLVTGMNTEAFF
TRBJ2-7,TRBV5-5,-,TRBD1,TGTGCCAGCAGCCCCAGACAGGGGGGCTCGTCCTACGAGCAGTACTTC,CASSPRQGGSSYEQYF
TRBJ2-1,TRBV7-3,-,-,TGTGCCAGCAGCTACGGACTGGGGAAGGAGCAGTTCTTC,CASSYGLGKEQFF
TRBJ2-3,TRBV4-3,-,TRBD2,TGCGCCAGCAGCCAAGCGCATCTAGCGGGGGGCCCAGATACGCAGTATTTT,CASSQAHLAGGPDTQYF
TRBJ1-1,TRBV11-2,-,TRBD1,TGTGCCAGCAGCGCACAGGGGGCTTGGAACACTGAAGCTTTCTTT,CASSAQGAWNTEAFF
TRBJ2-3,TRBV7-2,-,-,TGTGCCAGCAGCCCATCCCGCCTGAGGACGCAGTATTTT,CASSPSRLRTQYF
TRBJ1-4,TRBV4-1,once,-,TGCGCCAGCAGCCAAGAGGACACCCGGGAAAAACTGTTTTTT,CASSQEDTREKLFF
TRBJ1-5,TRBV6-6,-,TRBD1,TGTGCCGCCGACAGGGGGCCTGGTCAGCCCCAGCATTTT,CAADRGPGQPQHF
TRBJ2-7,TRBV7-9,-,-,TGTGCCAGCAGCTTTGCGGGATTAACCTACGAGCAGTACTTC,CASSFAGLTYEQYF
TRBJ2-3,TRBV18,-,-,TGTGCCAGCTCACTTCTACAGGGTCTCGCAGATACGCAGTATTTT,CASSLLQGLADTQYF
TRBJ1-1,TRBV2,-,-,TGTGCCAGCAGCCAAGAGCCAGGGGCTGAAGCTTTCTTT,CASSQEPGAEAFF
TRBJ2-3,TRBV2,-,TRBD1,TGTGCCAGCAATGGAGGACAGGCGATAAGCACAGATACGCAGTATTTT,CASNGGQAISTDTQYF
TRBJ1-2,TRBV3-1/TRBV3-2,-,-,TGTGCCAGCAGCCAATACCAGGGTACTCGCTATGGCTACACCTTC,CASSQYQGTRYGYTF
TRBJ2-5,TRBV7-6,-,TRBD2,TGTGCCAGCAGCTTTCTAGCGGTCCAAGAGACCCAGTACTTC,CASSFLAVQETQYF
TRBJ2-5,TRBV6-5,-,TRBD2,TGTGCCAGCAGTTATTCGGGACTAGTAGGCGGGGAGACCCAGTACTTC,CASSYSGLVGGETQYF
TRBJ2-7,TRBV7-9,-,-,TGTGCCAGCAGCTTAGAGGCTAGCGACTCCTACGAGCAGTACTTC,CASSLEASDSYEQYF
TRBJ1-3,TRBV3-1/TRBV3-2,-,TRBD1,TGTGCCAGCAGCCAGACAGGGTATGGAAACACCATATATTTT,CASSQTGYGNTIYF
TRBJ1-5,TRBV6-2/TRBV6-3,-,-,TGTGCCAGCAGTTACTCAGGGGCGAGTATTCAGCCCCAGCATTTT,CASSYSGASIQPQHF
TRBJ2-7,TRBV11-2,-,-,TGTGCCAGCAGCTTATACCCAGGAACCATTCCTCAGTACTTC,CASSLYPGTIPQYF
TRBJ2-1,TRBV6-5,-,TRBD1,TGTGCCAGTACCGGGACAGGGGGGGGCAATGAGCAGTTCTTC,CASTGTGGGNEQFF